This T cell receptor beta chain derives from a study of blood T cells in healthy people across ages. Notes on the study in general: The unsorted PBMCs prevented any conclusive comparison of naive versus antigen-experienced cells. It was the long-lived donors that had more naive CD4+ cells and higher diversity than aged donors.

V lost 4 bases and J lost 7; bases outside the gene matches: 8. Germline-derived CDR1 and CDR2 are MNHEY and SVGAGI. CDR3 size: 15 residues. On this clonotype: What it recognizes is unknown. Possible read error: a much larger clone is one base away.

Sample-barcoded 5' priming and a J-beta primer mix drove a second PCR of about 6 to 12 cycles. TCRdb reprocessed the 5' RACE reads with MiXCR, giving one entry per CDR3 protein. Here the sample spans about 1.6 million distinct CDR3 sequences, about 31% being singletons. The sequence was collected from a woman in her thirties in good health. The material sequenced was blood. The chain couples TRBV6-5 to TRBJ2-5; 11 nucleotides agree with TRBD2. CDR3 in DNA: TGTGCCAGCAGTTCTAGCGGGGGGTACGGTGGGACCCAGTACTTC. Its translation is CASSSSGGYGGTQYF.